The rows below give T cell receptor beta chains drawn from one sample of a study of blood T cells in healthy people across ages. Each CDR3 protein gets one entry after TCRdb re-called the 5' RACE reads with MiXCR. The table records 550,000 to 700,000 distinct CDR3 sequences, approximately 25% of them present only once. Material for sequencing was blood. The receptors stem from a woman between 70 and 85 years old in good health. Each CDR3 is given with its conserved first and last residue. A D gene is named only where the DNA matches it firmly. Not every row has a clone size; where given, it reads once, few, many or a size class.

CDR3 DNA: TGCAGCGCCAGTAGCAGTGAGCAGTTCTTC
CDR3 protein: CSASSSEQFF
D gene: -
J gene: TRBJ2-1
V gene: TRBV29-1
clone size: few

CDR3 DNA: TGTGCCAGCAGCTTGGACTTGACTAGCGGGAGCAGGAGGCAGTACTTC
CDR3 protein: CASSLDLTSGSRRQYF
D gene: TRBD2
J gene: TRBJ2-7
V gene: TRBV5-5
clone size: -

CDR3 DNA: TGCAGTGCTAGAGACTGGGGGGGGAAAGGACAAGAGACCCAGTACTTC
CDR3 protein: CSARDWGGKGQETQYF
D gene: TRBD2
J gene: TRBJ2-5
V gene: TRBV20-1
clone size: -

CDR3 DNA: TGTGCCAGCTCACCACAAAGGGCGAACACCGGGGAGCTGTTTTTT
CDR3 protein: CASSPQRANTGELFF
D gene: -
J gene: TRBJ2-2
V gene: TRBV18
clone size: few

CDR3 DNA: TGTGCCAGCAGTTACTCGGGGGTCAGCTCTGGGGCCAACGTCCTGACTTTC
CDR3 protein: CASSYSGVSSGANVLTF
D gene: -
J gene: TRBJ2-6
V gene: TRBV6-5
clone size: -

CDR3 DNA: TGTGCCAGCAGCCAACAGGGAATGTTCTATGGCTATACCTTC
CDR3 protein: CASSQQGMFYGYTF
D gene: -
J gene: TRBJ1-2
V gene: TRBV7-3
clone size: few

CDR3 DNA: TGTGCCAGCAACCAAGACAGGGACGGGCAGCCCCAGCATTTT
CDR3 protein: CASNQDRDGQPQHF
D gene: -
J gene: TRBJ1-5
V gene: TRBV21-1
clone size: -

CDR3 DNA: TGTGCCAGCAGCCAAGCGGACAGGGGGGACTCCTACGAGCAGTACTTC
CDR3 protein: CASSQADRGDSYEQYF
D gene: TRBD1
J gene: TRBJ2-7
V gene: TRBV4-2
clone size: -

CDR3 DNA: TGTGCCAGCAGCTGGCTCTGGCGGGGGGCAGACAATGAGCAGTTCTTC
CDR3 protein: CASSWLWRGADNEQFF
D gene: TRBD2
J gene: TRBJ2-1
V gene: TRBV7-2
clone size: few

CDR3 DNA: TGCAGTGCTACCCCCCTTGGGCAAGAGACCCAGTACTTC
CDR3 protein: CSATPLGQETQYF
D gene: -
J gene: TRBJ2-5
V gene: TRBV20-1
clone size: many

CDR3 DNA: TGTGCCAGCAGCTTAGCCAGCTCCAGTGAGCAGTTCTTC
CDR3 protein: CASSLASSSEQFF
D gene: -
J gene: TRBJ2-1
V gene: TRBV7-2
clone size: -

CDR3 DNA: TGTGCCATTTCGACAGGGGTTCAGGAAAGATACTACAATGAGCAGTTCTTC
CDR3 protein: CAISTGVQERYYNEQFF
D gene: TRBD1
J gene: TRBJ2-1
V gene: TRBV11-3
clone size: -

CDR3 DNA: TGCGCCAGCAGCTTATTCCTCAGGGGCTTGAACACTGAAGCTTTCTTT
CDR3 protein: CASSLFLRGLNTEAFF
D gene: -
J gene: TRBJ1-1
V gene: TRBV5-1
clone size: once

CDR3 DNA: TGTGCCAGCAGCAAAGGAGTCCCCCAACGAACTTACAATGAGCAGTTCTTC
CDR3 protein: CASSKGVPQRTYNEQFF
D gene: -
J gene: TRBJ2-1
V gene: TRBV21-1
clone size: -

CDR3 DNA: TGTGCCATCAGTGACGGAGATGATGAGCAGTTCTTC
CDR3 protein: CAISDGDDEQFF
D gene: -
J gene: TRBJ2-1
V gene: TRBV10-3
clone size: -

CDR3 DNA: TGCAGCGTTGATCGGAGGCCGAATGAGCAGTTCTTC
CDR3 protein: CSVDRRPNEQFF
D gene: -
J gene: TRBJ2-1
V gene: TRBV29-1
clone size: -

CDR3 DNA: TGCGCCAGCAGCTTGGCCTTCGGCCTCCAAGAGACCCAGTACTTC
CDR3 protein: CASSLAFGLQETQYF
D gene: -
J gene: TRBJ2-5
V gene: TRBV5-1
clone size: many

CDR3 DNA: TGTGCCAGCACCGAAAGGGTGGGACAGGGCTCCTACAATGAGCAGTTCTTC
CDR3 protein: CASTERVGQGSYNEQFF
D gene: TRBD1
J gene: TRBJ2-1
V gene: TRBV6-1
clone size: -

CDR3 DNA: TGTGCCAGCTCTCCTCGAGGATTCCCAGGGGAAGATCAGCCCCAGCATTTT
CDR3 protein: CASSPRGFPGEDQPQHF
D gene: -
J gene: TRBJ1-5
V gene: TRBV27
clone size: -

CDR3 DNA: TGTGCCAGCAGCTTAAGACAGGGGGTATCCTACAATGAGCAGTTCTTC
CDR3 protein: CASSLRQGVSYNEQFF
D gene: TRBD1
J gene: TRBJ2-1
V gene: TRBV7-6
clone size: many

CDR3 DNA: TGTGCCAGCAGTGTCAGTCCAGGGGGCTGGGGTGAGCAGTTCTTC
CDR3 protein: CASSVSPGGWGEQFF
D gene: TRBD1
J gene: TRBJ2-1
V gene: TRBV2
clone size: few